This is a list of T cell receptor beta chains from one sample in a study of radiotherapy plus CTLA-4 blockade in lung cancer. The method was immunoSEQ multiplex PCR; TCRdb's version includes in-frame clones alone and lacks a portion of them. The sample yields around 56,000 clones, over 75% seen once. The sequencing used peripheral blood, collected from a patient treated with radiotherapy plus ipilimumab. These receptors originate from a human donor with non-small cell lung cancer who had a complete response to radiotherapy plus ipilimumab. The CDR3 runs from the conserved cysteine through the conserved F or W. D genes are given only for firm matches. Clone size, where shown, is once, few, many, or a class for clones that have expanded.

clone_size	d_call	v_call	j_call	cdr3_aa	cdr3_nt
.	.	TRBV10-1	TRBJ2-3	CASSNRDGTDTQYF	TGCGCCAGCAGTAACAGGGACGGGACAGATACGCAGTATTTT
.	.	TRBV7-2	TRBJ2-1	CASRPNTGTLGNEQFF	TGTGCCAGCAGGCCTAATACCGGGACTCTAGGCAATGAGCAGTTCTTC
.	.	TRBV7-6	TRBJ2-1	CASSLEAALASANEQFF	TGTGCCAGCAGCTTAGAGGCAGCCTTGGCTAGCGCTAATGAGCAGTTCTTC
.	.	TRBV5-1	TRBJ2-5	CASSLGGSQETQYF	TGCGCCAGCAGCTTGGGAGGGTCTCAAGAGACCCAGTACTTC
.	TRBD1	TRBV5-1	TRBJ2-5	CASSVGQEEETQYF	TGCGCCAGCAGCGTGGGACAGGAGGAAGAGACCCAGTACTTC
.	.	TRBV18	TRBJ2-2	CASSERSNTGELFF	TGTGCCAGCTCAGAAAGGAGTAACACCGGGGAGCTGTTTTTT
.	TRBD1	TRBV5-6	TRBJ1-5	CASSLSGQGYQPQHF	TGTGCCAGCAGCTTGTCAGGACAGGGGTATCAGCCCCAGCATTTT
few	.	TRBV25-1	TRBJ2-7	CASSEFGGRGEQYF	TGTGCCAGCAGTGAATTCGGGGGTAGGGGCGAGCAGTACTTC
.	.	TRBV4-1	TRBJ1-1	CASSQSFSVDTEAFF	TGCGCCAGCAGCCAGTCCTTCTCGGTGGACACTGAAGCTTTCTTT
.	.	TRBV4-1	TRBJ2-3	CASSQVLDTWSTDTQYF	TGCGCCAGCAGCCAAGTCCTGGACACCTGGAGCACAGATACGCAGTATTTT
once	TRBD2	TRBV25-1	TRBJ2-1	CASSGRSRTSSYNEQFF	TGTGCCAGCAGTGGGAGATCCCGGACTAGCAGCTACAATGAGCAGTTCTTC
.	TRBD2	TRBV7-2	TRBJ2-1	CASSLAASGRSYNEQFF	TGTGCCAGCAGCTTAGCGGCCAGCGGGAGGTCCTACAATGAGCAGTTCTTC
.	TRBD1	TRBV13	TRBJ2-2	CASSSRQGVGELFF	TGTGCCAGCAGCTCACGACAGGGAGTCGGGGAGCTGTTTTTT
.	TRBD2	TRBV9	TRBJ2-2	CASSPGGVGELFF	TGTGCCAGCAGCCCTGGGGGGGTCGGGGAGCTGTTTTTT
.	TRBD1	TRBV18	TRBJ2-2	CASSPRTGGAFGELFF	TGTGCCAGCTCACCACGGACAGGGGGCGCCTTCGGGGAGCTGTTTTTT
.	TRBD2	TRBV7-8	TRBJ2-5	CASSPEGLAAGETQYF	TGTGCCAGCAGCCCAGAGGGACTAGCGGCTGGTGAGACCCAGTACTTC
.	TRBD1	TRBV6-6	TRBJ2-1	CASGGQGGYNEQFF	TGTGCCAGCGGCGGACAGGGTGGTTACAATGAGCAGTTCTTC
few	.	TRBV2	TRBJ2-5	CASKREETQYF	TGTGCCAGCAAGCGTGAAGAGACCCAGTACTTC
.	TRBD2	TRBV5-6	TRBJ2-1	CASRALGLAVYNEQFF	TGTGCCAGCAGGGCCCTGGGCCTAGCGGTCTACAATGAGCAGTTCTTC
few	TRBD1	TRBV6-6	TRBJ1-5	CASSSRQGGRQPQHF	TGTGCCAGCAGTTCCCGACAGGGGGGGAGACAGCCCCAGCATTTT
few	.	TRBV10-1	TRBJ1-3	CASSAGAGNTIYF	TGCGCCAGCAGTGCCGGAGCTGGAAACACCATATATTTT
.	.	TRBV5-4	TRBJ1-6	CASSSRADLYNSPLHF	TGTGCCAGCAGTTCCAGGGCCGACCTCTATAATTCACCCCTCCACTTT
.	.	TRBV6-5	TRBJ1-1	CASSYPVNTEAFF	TGTGCCAGCAGTTACCCGGTTAACACTGAAGCTTTCTTT
.	.	TRBV7-2	TRBJ2-1	CASSLRAGSDDEQFF	TGTGCCAGCAGCTTACGGGCGGGATCCGACGATGAGCAGTTCTTC
few	.	TRBV10-3	TRBJ1-1	CAISPDRMNTEAFF	TGTGCCATCAGTCCCGACAGAATGAACACTGAAGCTTTCTTT
.	.	TRBV7-6	TRBJ2-1	CASSSSRAQAGAYQFF	TGTGCCAGCAGCTCCAGTAGGGCACAGGCTGGTGCATACCAGTTCTTC
.	.	TRBV7-2	TRBJ2-1	CASSGSGNEQFF	TGTGCCAGCAGCGGGAGTGGGAATGAGCAGTTCTTC
.	.	TRBV6-5	TRBJ1-2	CASSYRIDRTYGYTF	TGTGCCAGCAGTTACCGTATCGACAGGACCTATGGCTACACCTTC
.	TRBD1	TRBV9	TRBJ1-1	CASSAEGTGGPPEAFF	TGTGCCAGCAGCGCGGAGGGGACAGGGGGTCCCCCTGAAGCTTTCTTT
few	.	TRBV10-3	TRBJ2-6	CAISPTSSGANVLTF	TGTGCCATCAGCCCGACAAGTTCCGGGGCCAACGTCCTGACTTTC